This TCR beta chain was identified in a study of identical twins. From the 5' RACE reads, TCRdb called clonotypes with MiXCR, one entry per CDR3 protein. Of roughly 1,500,000 distinct CDR3 sequences listed, roughly a third are singletons. Trimming removed 5 bases from V and 6 bases from J, with 9 bases in between. The CDR3 runs to 12 residues. Germline-derived CDR1 and CDR2 are SGHAT and FQDESV (reference sequence). Study-level results: Its conclusions, products of cross-sectional statistical analysis, did not come from following the same donors. Partial confounding of zero-insertion analyses by invariant MAIT and iNKT cells was possible.

This clonotype was seen many times. The antigen is not known. This clonotype was obtained from a newborn girl in good health. V gene TRBV11-1 combines with J gene TRBJ2-3; no firm D call. What was sequenced was cord blood. The DNA of the CDR3 is TGTGCCAGCAGCCACGCACGGGATACGCAGTATTTT. This codes for CASSHARDTQYF.